This T cell receptor beta chain is drawn from a study of CD8+CD57+ T cells in acquired aplastic anemia. Study as a whole: The DNA of sorted CD4+ and CD8+ cells averaged around 3 ug.

CD8+CD57+ cell expansion, shown by flow cytometry, had occurred in the patients selected for sequencing. Therapy had not been given to patients before blood sampling. This clonotype was observed a few times. What it binds is not known. Genomic DNA was employed as the template in profiling TCR beta VDJ and CDR3. Via MiXCR, TCRdb re-called the reads, giving one row per CDR3 protein. Among under 200,000 distinct CDR3 sequences, more than 40% were seen once, and the ten largest hold about 31%. Findings of the study overall: Shared by patients and controls, twenty-nine CD8+ CDR3s were abundant in patients.

The receptor was isolated from a human donor with aplastic anemia. Input material: sorted CD4+, CD8+, or CD8+CD57+ T cells (not recorded which) from PBMCs.

The CDR3 reads CASSDQGAFTDTQYF. In nucleotides, the CDR3 is TGCGCCAGCAGTGATCAGGGGGCCTTCACAGATACGCAGTATTTT. The chain uses TRBV10-2 and TRBJ2-3; 8 bases are shared with TRBD1. Germline V gene data show CDR1 as WSHSY and CDR2 as SAAADI. V lost 3 bases and J lost 2; bases outside the gene matches: 4. The CDR3 is 15 amino acids.